Presented here are 26 T cell receptor beta chains from one specimen sequenced in a study of cytomegalovirus exposure and HLA in healthy donors. A multiplex PCR was run with 60 Vbeta primers and 13 Jbeta primers. Some clones are missing from TCRdb's copy, which holds only in-frame ones; the method was immunoSEQ multiplex PCR. The data contain about 130,000 clones, approximately 80% of them singletons. Specimen: PBMCs. These receptors all come from a man in his forties or fifties in good health and CMV-seronegative.

The chain joins TRBV19 to TRBJ1-5, with TRBD1 matching 7 bases. V trimming: 9 bases; J trimming: 6 bases; junction bases outside the gene matches: 14. Germline CDR1 reads LNHDA; CDR2 reads SQIVND (reference sequence). CDR3 length: 15 residues. The CDR3 bases are TGTGCCAGCAGCCCGGGACAGTGGGCAGGTCAGCCCCAGCATTTT. Protein sequence: CASSPGQWAGQPQHF.

About this clone itself: Distinct nucleotide sequences in the sample also encode this CDR3. This chain links TRBV30 with TRBJ2-7, with 7 bases that match TRBD1. The CDR3 contains 12 residues. V was clipped by 3 bases and J by 3 bases; unmatched bases: 2. Per the germline V gene, CDR1 is GTSNPN and CDR2 is SVGIG (reference sequence). The CDR3 bases are TGTGCCTGGAGGAGGGACAGCTACGAGCAGTACTTC. Its protein is CAWRRDSYEQYF.

The V call is TRBV2, the J call TRBJ2-2; 10 bases map to TRBD1. V lost 9 bases and J lost 0; bases outside the gene matches: 1. The germline gives CDR1 SNHLY, CDR2 FYNNEI. This CDR3 has 14 residues. Here the CDR3 reads CARGTGANTGELFF. The CDR3 DNA reads TGTGCCAGAGGGACAGGGGCGAACACCGGGGAGCTGTTTTTT.

The chain carries TRBV12-5 and TRBJ2-2; possibly TRBD1 for D (6 bases). The germline CDR1 and CDR2 sequences are LGHNT and FRNRAP. Trimming took 1 base from V and 2 from J, leaving 14 bases between them. The CDR3 spans 17 residues. CDR3 DNA sequence: TGTGCTAGTGGTTTGGCAACCGGGACACCCAACACCGGGGAGCTGTTTTTT. Its translation is CASGLATGTPNTGELFF.

This clone was picked up one time. CDR3 nucleotide sequence: TGTGCCAGCAGTTATGGGGGCCTCACCTACGAGCAGTACTTC. This gives the protein CASSYGGLTYEQYF. This chain links TRBV6-5 with TRBJ2-7, with a weak D call TRBD1 (6 bases). Germline-derived CDR1 and CDR2 are MNHEY and SVGAGI. This CDR3 spans 14 amino acids. V lost 3 bases to trimming and J lost 2 bases, with 11 bases between them.

The rearrangement links TRBV30 to TRBJ2-2; D gene ambiguous. Germline CDR1 reads GTSNPN; CDR2 reads SVGIG (reference sequence). The CDR3 contains 14 residues. V shed 0 bases and J shed 4 bases, with 9 bases lying between them. The CDR3 spells CAWSVVYGTGELFF. The DNA for the CDR3 is TGTGCCTGGAGTGTAGTATACGGCACCGGGGAGCTGTTTTTT. Filled out from reference TRBV30 and TRBJ2-2, the complete variable domain reads SQTIHQWPATLVQPVGSPLSLECTVEGTSNPNLYWYRQAAGRGLQLLFYSVGIGQISSEVPQNLSASRPQDRQFILSSKKLLLSDSGFYLCAWSVVYGTGELFFGEGSRLTVL.

The CDR3 protein is CASSGQIQGQAGYTF. As DNA, the CDR3 is TGTGCCAGCAGTGGCCAAATACAGGGACAGGCTGGCTACACCTTC. The rearrangement joins TRBV6-4 to TRBJ1-2, with 8 positions matching TRBD1. The CDR3 has 15 residues. Germline assignment: CDR1 MRHNA and CDR2 SNTAGT. Trimming cost V 4 bases and J 7 bases; bases outside gene matches: 11.

The chain joins TRBV29-1 to TRBJ1-1; TRBD1 might be the D (6 bases). Trimming took 2 bases from V and 0 from J, leaving 7 bases between them. Per germline, CDR1 SQVTM and CDR2 ANQGSEA. The CDR3 contains 13 residues. The CDR3 loop is CSVENRVNTEAFF. The CDR3 DNA follows: TGCAGCGTTGAAAACAGGGTGAACACTGAAGCTTTCTTT. Variable domain in full (rest from reference TRBV29-1 and TRBJ1-1): SAVISQKPSRDICQRGTSLTIQCQVDSQVTMMFWYRQQPGQSLTLIATANQGSEATYESGFVIDKFPISRPNLTFSTLTVSNMSPEDSSIYLCSVENRVNTEAFFGQGTRLTVV.

The chain combines TRBV29-1 with TRBJ1-2, with TRBD1 matching 7 bases. The CDR3 has 13 amino acids. Germline CDR1 SQVTM, CDR2 ANQGSEA. The V gene end was trimmed by 3 bases and the J gene end by 6 bases; junction bases not matched to a gene: 7. CDR3 in amino acids: CSVEIDRVHGYTF. CDR3 nucleotide sequence: TGCAGCGTTGAGATAGACAGGGTCCATGGCTACACCTTC.

The chain employs TRBV11-3 and TRBJ2-5, with D possibly TRBD2 on 5 matching bases. Trimming took 5 bases from V and 3 from J, leaving 10 bases between them. CDR1 SGHNT and CDR2 YENEEA come from the germline V gene. The CDR3 covers 13 residues. The CDR3 region has the DNA TGTGCCAGCAGCCTTTTCGGGGAAGAGACCCAGTACTTC. Translation: CASSLFGEETQYF.

This clone was picked up one time. The chain links TRBV30 to TRBJ1-1; the D gene is possibly TRBD1 (6 bases). Germline V gives CDR1 GTSNPN, CDR2 SVGIG (reference sequence). The CDR3 runs to 13 residues. The ends were cut back, 5 bases at V and 3 bases at J, with 13 bases in the middle. CDR3 in DNA: TGTGCCTGGGCTCCGGGACACTACACTGAAGCTTTCTTT. This gives the protein CAWAPGHYTEAFF.

The chain has TRBV29-1 and TRBJ1-2; maybe TRBD1 (5 bases). The V gene's germline CDR1 is SQVTM and CDR2 ANQGSEA. The CDR3 consists of 13 residues. The germline V and J ends were trimmed by 4 bases and 8 bases, with 17 bases remaining between them. The chain's CDR3 is CSVGGEAGRGYTF. The CDR3 DNA follows: TGCAGCGTTGGAGGGGAGGCCGGACGCGGCTACACCTTC.

The CDR3 DNA is TGTGCCAGCAGCACCCGGGAAGGGCCCCAGCATTTT. As protein: CASSTREGPQHF. The V call is TRBV7-6, the J call TRBJ1-5; D not resolved. There are 12 residues in the CDR3. The V end was cut by 5 bases, the J end by 9 bases, with 11 bases between. CDR1 and CDR2 (germline): SGHVS, FNYEAQ.

This sequence joins TRBV7-3 and TRBJ2-1, with TRBD1 matching over 11 bases. Losses at the gene ends were 0 bases for V and 6 bases for J; bases not matched to a gene: 4. The CDR3 sequence is 16 residues long. Looked up from germline, CDR1 is SGHTA and CDR2 is FQGTGA. The CDR3 nucleotides read TGTGCCAGCAGCTTAACCGCCGGGACAGGGGGCAATGAGCAGTTCTTC. Protein: CASSLTAGTGGNEQFF.

J is TRBJ1-5 and V is TRBV11-3; D perhaps matches TRBD1 (6 bases). V was shortened by 8 bases and J by 7 bases, with 15 bases between the two germline ends. This CDR3 has 13 amino acids. Germline V gene sequence: CDR1 SGHNT, CDR2 YENEEA. CDR3 sequence (DNA): TGTGCCAGCGGGTCAGGGGTGGGGCAGCCCCAGCATTTT. Translation: CASGSGVGQPQHF.

This clone was detected a few times. The chain combines TRBV14 with TRBJ2-7; D is unresolved. V dropped 0 bases and J dropped 1 base, with 4 bases sitting between them. This CDR3 is 13 amino acids long. CDR1 and CDR2 from the germline V gene are SGHDN and FVKESK. The CDR3, as DNA: TGTGCCAGCAGCCAAGATGAGTCCTACGAGCAGTACTTC. It specifies CASSQDESYEQYF.

The chain has TRBV29-1 and TRBJ2-7, with TRBD1 identical over 7 bases. This CDR3 spans 15 amino acids. Germline-derived CDR1 and CDR2 are SQVTM and ANQGSEA. The J segment lost 0 bases and the V segment lost 6 bases, leaving 11 bases of the junction unmatched. The CDR3 here is CSVLKLTGRSYEQYF. CDR3 in DNA: TGCAGCGTCCTTAAATTGACAGGGCGCTCCTACGAGCAGTACTTC.

The rearrangement joins TRBV19 to TRBJ2-2, with 8 bases aligning to TRBD1. The V and J ends lost 3 bases and 2 bases, in that order; junction bases with no gene match: 8. The CDR3 spans 17 residues. Germline lookup yields CDR1 LNHDA and CDR2 SQIVND (reference sequence). CDR3 in DNA: TGTGCCAGTAGTATGGCTTATGGACAGGGAAACACCGGGGAGCTGTTTTTT. It codes for CASSMAYGQGNTGELFF.

The chain is built from TRBV28 and TRBJ1-1; D is undetermined. V gave up 2 bases and J gave up 6 bases, with 16 bases separating them. Germline assignment: CDR1 MDHEN and CDR2 SYDVKM. The CDR3 is 15 residues long. CDR3 region: CASSLGGVLVAEAFF. CDR3 nucleotide sequence: TGTGCCAGCAGTTTAGGCGGGGTCCTTGTCGCTGAAGCTTTCTTT. Looking up the rest from reference TRBV28 and TRBJ1-1 gives the full variable domain: DVKVTQSSRYLVKRTGEKVFLECVQDMDHENMFWYRQDPGLGLRLIYFSYDVKMKEKGDIPEGYSVSREKKERFSLILESASTNQTSMYLCASSLGGVLVAEAFFGQGTRLTVV.

V and J are TRBV6-5 and TRBJ1-2; TRBD1 might be the D (6 bases). This CDR3 contains 15 residues. Germline assignment: CDR1 MNHEY and CDR2 SVGAGI. V lost 0 bases, J lost 2 bases, and 10 bases lay in between. CDR3 residues: CASSYSNRANYGYTF. The CDR3 region has the DNA TGTGCCAGCAGTTACTCGAACAGGGCCAACTATGGCTACACCTTC.

This clone was counted a few times. The chain joins TRBV2 to TRBJ1-1; D gene ambiguous. The CDR3 spans 13 residues. V was shortened by 2 bases and J by 3 bases, with 7 bases between the two germline ends. Looked up from germline, CDR1 is SNHLY and CDR2 is FYNNEI. CDR3 loop: CASSELVDTEAFF. Written as DNA, the CDR3 is TGTGCCAGCAGTGAACTAGTGGACACTGAAGCTTTCTTT.

The V and J genes are TRBV4-2 and TRBJ2-7; 11 nucleotides line up with TRBD2. Germline-derived CDR1 and CDR2 are LGHNA and YNFKEQ. V lost 1 base, J lost 3 bases, and 5 bases stayed unmatched. CDR3 length equals 16 residues. The CDR3 here is CASSQVAGGPVYEQYF. CDR3 DNA sequence: TGTGCCAGCAGCCAAGTAGCGGGAGGGCCGGTCTACGAGCAGTACTTC.

The CDR3 DNA reads as TGTGCCAGCAGCTTACTGCTAGCGGGAGATGAGCAGTTCTTC. This gives the protein CASSLLLAGDEQFF. The chain carries TRBV7-9 and TRBJ2-1; 10 bases match TRBD2. Losses at the gene ends were 2 bases for V and 8 bases for J; bases not matched to a gene: 3. The CDR3 loop spans 14 amino acids. CDR1 SEHNR and CDR2 FQNEAQ come from the germline V gene (reference sequence).

The chain employs TRBV27 and TRBJ2-1; 9 bases are shared with TRBD2. The CDR3 loop spans 16 amino acids. J lost 0 bases, V lost 3 bases, and 3 bases had no gene match. Germline lookup yields CDR1 MNHEY and CDR2 SMNVEV (reference sequence). The DNA for the CDR3 is TGTGCCAGCAGTTTGGCTAGCGGGGCCTCCTACAATGAGCAGTTCTTC. It specifies CASSLASGASYNEQFF.

This sequence joins TRBV6-6 and TRBJ2-7; TRBD2 matches at 7 bases. In germline, CDR1 is MNHNY, CDR2 SVGAGI (reference sequence). J lost 2 bases, V lost 2 bases, and 6 bases had no gene match. The CDR3 loop spans 15 amino acids. In DNA form, the CDR3 reads TGTGCCAGCAGTTACATGGCGGGAGCCACCTACGAGCAGTACTTC. Translated, it gives CASSYMAGATYEQYF.

V is TRBV5-4 and J is TRBJ2-5; D is ambiguous. The ends were cut back, 3 bases at V and 2 bases at J, with 8 bases in the middle. CDR3 length: 13 amino acids. The V gene's germline CDR1 is SGHNT and CDR2 YYREEE (reference sequence). In DNA form, the CDR3 reads TGTGCCAGCAGCTCCACAGAACAAGAGACCCAGTACTTC. Translated: CASSSTEQETQYF. The entire variable domain, with the rest obtained from reference TRBV5-4 and TRBJ2-5, is as follows: ETGVTQSPTHLIKTRGQQVTLRCSSQSGHNTVSWYQQALGQGPQFIFQYYREEENGRGNFPPRFSGLQFPNYSSELNVNALELDDSALYLCASSSTEQETQYFGPGTRLLVL.